Sequencing of this T cell receptor beta chain was carried out in a study of blood T cell repertoires in COVID-19 (dated by TCRdb to the early 2020s). Notes on the research overall: Samples from collaborators originated in the United States, Italy and Spain and spanned both the acute and convalescent phases of COVID-19. The material from the prospective study consisted of cDNA or gDNA derived from T cells, B-cell-depleted T cells, or PBMCs. Deeply sampled blood TCRbeta repertoires from subjects exposed to, actively infected with, or recovered from COVID-19 were included in the dataset. The repertoires were released in a freely available public database meant as a resource for research on the immune response to SARS-CoV-2. The samples were drawn from two sources: the first 160 participants of the ongoing ImmuneRACE study, and 1,000 to 1,500 subjects contributed by 6 global collaborators. The sample metadata nearly always contained a de-identified subject ID, COVID-19 status, age in years and sex. Where available, HLA class I and class II types were taken from metadata supplied by the sample provider and were not determined by assay-based typing.

V is pared back by 4 bases and J by 1 base, with 10 bases lying between the germline termini. CDR1 is given as MNHEY and CDR2 as SVGAGI, both from the germline V gene. The CDR3 holds 14 amino acids from the cysteine to the phenylalanine. The CDR3 DNA has 42 bases and is translated from base 1. The collaborating institutions used their own protocols to collect whole blood in K2EDTA tubes. For TCRbeta analysis, collaborators shipped samples in one of three forms: frozen whole blood, isolated PBMCs, or DNA extracted from either of those sample types. Study-wide conclusions, independent of this receptor: The quantity of clinical and demographic metadata differed by source and by participant and was supplied without curation.

The immunoSEQ Assay, a bias-controlled multiplex PCR, was used to amplify TCRbeta CDR3 regions from genomic DNA. Concerning the study's data processing: The number of nucleated cells in each sample was estimated by amplification of reference gene primers within the assay. To quantify the absolute abundance of each unique TCRbeta CDR3 rearrangement, sequence reads were collapsed and filtered. For each sample, productive Simpson clonality was calculated as the square root of Simpson's diversity index over productive rearrangements. Entries here come from immuneACCESS through TCRdb and include only in-frame sequences with V and J called. Some clones fail to appear in such tables; in the studies checked, an unresolved V gene covers under half of the shortfall, and the cause of the remainder is unknown. That table supplies the V and J calls and clone size; D and trimming were determined from the DNA. This sample is represented by 93,000 or so clones; approximately 80% of them were singletons. The ten biggest clones cover 13% of the sample.

Concerning this clone: The antigen this receptor binds is unknown. Base-call qualities are not available, and no considerably larger clone is one nucleotide away.

The sequencing sample was made of peripheral blood. The source is a human donor in a cohort sampled during active or convalescent COVID-19. The chain links TRBV6-5 with TRBJ2-5, and perhaps TRBD2 as D gene, on 5 matching bases. This receptor carries the CDR3 CASSWEAAQETQYF. The DNA sequence is given as TGTGCCAGCAGTTGGGAAGCGGCCCAAGAGACCCAGTACTTC.